This T cell receptor beta chain was obtained from a study of memory CD4+ T cells and cytomegalovirus serostatus. This CDR3 spans 15 amino acids. Germline CDR1 is MNHNS and CDR2 is SASEGT. With 5 bases removed from V and 3 bases from J, the gap between germline ends came to 16 bases. Source study methods: Out-of-frame sequences were removed, leaving 2 million to 2.5 million distinct TCRbeta sequences. This table comes from immunoSEQ multiplex PCR, and its TCRdb copy is limited to in-frame clones, with some not included. That table furnishes V, J and clone size, whereas the DNA furnished D and trimming. The sample lists about 73,000 clones, about 78% occurring once. Single viable CD3+CD4+CD8-CD45RO+ cells were sorted as the memory CD4+ T cells. CMV serostatus came from serum IgG against pp150, pp28, p38, p52.

Sample: memory CD4+ T cells from blood. This clonotype was sampled from an adult in good health and CMV-seropositive. The chain carries TRBV6-1 and TRBJ1-2, with a possible D match to TRBD1 (6 bases). This chain's CDR3 is CASSQTRQAHYGYTF. The DNA for the CDR3 is TGTGCCAGCAGTCAGACCCGACAGGCACACTATGGCTACACCTTC.